One and the same sample provided the 15 T cell receptor beta chains below, sequenced in a study of blood T cell repertoires in COVID-19. Measured with immunoSEQ multiplex PCR; TCRdb has only the in-frame clones, and not every one. Altogether tens of thousands of clones are present, 86% being singletons, with the ten largest covering roughly a sixth. The material sequenced was peripheral blood. The receptor set was obtained from a woman of 80 years or more with acute or convalescent COVID-19.

The CDR3 sequence: CATSDRPTGELFF. In DNA, the CDR3 is TGTGCCACCAGTGACCGTCCCACCGGGGAGCTGTTTTTT. V gene TRBV24-1 combines with J gene TRBJ2-2; D unresolved. The ends were cut back, 4 bases at V and 4 bases at J, with 6 bases in the middle. The CDR3 has 13 amino acids. Germline values: CDR1 KGHDR, CDR2 SFDVKD.

The sample holds a few counts of this clone. This chain links TRBV2 with TRBJ1-6, with 9 bases lining up with TRBD1. The CDR3 is made up of 14 amino acids. V was pared by 3 bases and J by 7 bases, with 1 base of the junction left unmatched. CDR1 and CDR2 from the germline V gene are SNHLY and FYNNEI. CDR3 in amino acids: CASSEGTGNSPLHF. The CDR3 nucleotides are TGTGCCAGCAGTGAGGGGACAGGGAATTCACCCCTCCACTTT. The full variable domain, in which reference TRBV2 and TRBJ1-6 provide the parts outside the CDR3, is EPEVTQTPSHQVTQMGQEVILRCVPISNHLYFYWYRQILGQKVEFLVSFYNNEISEKSEIFDDQFSVERPDGSNFTLKIRSTKLEDSAMYFCASSEGTGNSPLHFGNGTRLTVT.

The gene calls are TRBV2 and TRBJ2-5, with 9 positions matching TRBD2. The junction had 12 bases not matched to a gene; V was cut back by 5 bases and J by 5 bases. CDR1 SNHLY and CDR2 FYNNEI come from the germline V gene. The CDR3 extends over 16 amino acids. The CDR3: CASSRGRSGGGETQYF. In nucleotides, the CDR3 is TGTGCCAGCAGTCGGGGTCGTAGCGGGGGTGGGGAGACCCAGTACTTC.

V and J are TRBV18 and TRBJ2-6; D remains unclear. Germline CDR1 and CDR2: KGHSH and LQKENI. The CDR3 is 17 amino acids. With 3 bases removed from V and 0 bases from J, the gap between germline ends came to 12 bases. This chain's CDR3 is CASSPISLSSGANVLTF. CDR3 coding DNA: TGTGCCAGCTCACCCATCTCCCTAAGCTCTGGGGCCAACGTCCTGACTTTC.

This clone showed up just once. V gene TRBV7-2 combines with J gene TRBJ2-7; D is uncertain. This CDR3 has 13 residues. V lost 1 base, J lost 2 bases, and 6 bases lay in between. Germline CDR1 reads SGHTA; CDR2 reads FQGNSA. CDR3: CASSLVSAYEQYF. CDR3 nucleotide sequence: TGTGCCAGCAGCTTAGTTTCTGCCTACGAGCAGTACTTC.

The sample holds a few counts of this clone. The rearrangement uses TRBV7-8 and TRBJ2-7; 10 bases map to TRBD2. Trimming cost V 7 bases and J 3 bases; bases outside gene matches: 18. The CDR3 spans 18 residues. Germline V CDR1 and CDR2: SGHVS, FQNEAQ. The CDR3 DNA reads as TGTGCCAGCACCATTCTAAGGGTAGCGGGGGGACCTCTCTACGAGCAGTACTTC. It specifies CASTILRVAGGPLYEQYF.

This chain links TRBV21-1 with TRBJ2-3; TRBD1, the D gene given by the table, was not confirmed from the DNA. TRBV21-1 is given as a pseudogene. This CDR3 has 16 residues. The CDR3 protein is CASTKRRDRDADTQYF. In DNA, the CDR3 is TGTGCCAGCACCAAACGGAGGGACAGGGACGCAGATACGCAGTATTTT.

This chain connects TRBV5-4 to TRBJ1-4; D possibly corresponds to TRBD1 (6 bases). This CDR3 contains 16 residues. V was pared by 0 bases and J by 0 bases, with 9 bases between. Germline V gene lookup returns CDR1 SGHNT and CDR2 YYREEE (reference sequence). Here the CDR3 reads CASSLAGDATNEKLFF. In DNA form, the CDR3 reads TGTGCCAGCAGCTTGGCAGGGGACGCAACTAATGAAAAACTGTTTTTT.

This clone appeared a few times. The V gene is TRBV5-1, the J gene TRBJ2-7; 10 bases are shared with TRBD2. Germline CDR1 is SGHRS and CDR2 is YFSETQ. V shed 1 base, J shed 2 bases, and the junction held 6 bases outside the gene matches. The length of the CDR3 is 16 residues. CDR3 protein: CASSLSASGGAYEQYF. CDR3 DNA: TGCGCCAGCAGCTTGAGCGCTAGCGGGGGCGCCTACGAGCAGTACTTC.

This chain links TRBV5-1 with TRBJ2-1; 8 bases match TRBD2. The length of the CDR3 is 15 residues. V trimming: 2 bases; J trimming: 5 bases; junction bases outside the gene matches: 6. CDR1 is SGHRS, CDR2 YFSETQ, per germline. This CDR3 is CASSLGGGLNNEQFF. The CDR3 DNA reads TGCGCCAGCAGCTTAGGCGGGGGGCTTAACAATGAGCAGTTCTTC.

The J gene is TRBJ1-1, the V gene TRBV12-3 or TRBV12-4, with a weak D call TRBD1 (6 bases). Trimming shortened V by 2 bases and J by 11 bases, and 15 bases separated the two germline ends. This CDR3 has 13 amino acids. CDR3 loop: CASSLRGGGLAFF. The CDR3 DNA reads as TGTGCCAGCAGTTTAAGAGGGGGTGGTTTGGCTTTCTTT.

The gene calls are TRBV28 and TRBJ1-5, with D possibly TRBD1 on 6 matching bases. Germline CDR1 reads MDHEN; CDR2 reads SYDVKM. V was clipped by 7 bases and J by 7 bases, with 8 bases between them. The CDR3 is 11 amino acids. CDR3 amino acids: CASKGDQPQHF. The CDR3 DNA reads TGTGCCAGCAAGGGGGACCAGCCCCAGCATTTT.

This sequence joins TRBV14 and TRBJ2-7; the match to TRBD2 covers 7 bases. The CDR3 loop spans 16 amino acids. Germline V gives CDR1 SGHDN, CDR2 FVKESK. Losses at the gene ends were 1 base for V and 1 base for J; bases not matched to a gene: 7. The CDR3 DNA reads TGTGCCAGCAGCCAAGTGAGATGGGGAGGGTCCTACGAGCAGTACTTC. Translation gives CASSQVRWGGSYEQYF.

This clone was seen just once. V gene TRBV5-4 combines with J gene TRBJ2-7, with unresolved D. Germline values: CDR1 SGHNT, CDR2 YYREEE (reference sequence). V lost 4 bases and J 5 bases, leaving 19 bases between the germline ends. CDR3 length: 15 amino acids. The CDR3: CASSHRGPQRDEQYF. In DNA form, the CDR3 reads TGTGCCAGCAGCCACCGCGGCCCCCAGAGAGACGAGCAGTACTTC.

This sequence joins TRBV6-2 or TRBV6-3 and TRBJ1-6; 10 bases are shared with TRBD1. CDR1 and CDR2 (germline): MNHEY, SVGEGT. CDR3 length: 14 amino acids. The V gene end was trimmed by 6 bases and the J gene end by 7 bases; junction bases not matched to a gene: 3. The chain's CDR3 is CASSRQGANSPLHF. In nucleotides, the CDR3 is TGTGCCAGCAGCAGACAGGGGGCGAATTCACCCCTCCACTTT.